The entry below gives a single T cell receptor beta chain sequence along with its context. The target of this receptor is not known. The record has no base qualities; no much larger clone is one base away. This sample is drawn from a study of shared clonotypes between healthy human individuals (dated by TCRdb to 2019 to 2021). About the full investigation: Two women and three men aged 18 to 49 years were included in the cohort. Blood TCR repertoires of five healthy adults were deeply sequenced to estimate repertoire size and the extent of clonotype sharing between individuals. For each donor, CD4 naive and CD4 memory were each run on three plates, CD8 naive on two plates, and CD8 memory on one plate. Each donor's leukapheresis produced roughly between roughly 0.85 and 9.5 billion PBMCs. Different laboratories and diverse techniques were used to prepare libraries and sequence TCR repertoires, to increase sequencing depth and limit assay-specific biases. The research as a whole found: The small number of donors limited the genetic and exposure-history diversity represented. Based on pairwise subsampling, the degree of clonotype sharing among donors was expected to be affected by sequencing depth. Across a handful of donors, roughly 5.1% of naive CD4, 3% to 3.5% of naive CD8, roughly 2.2% of memory CD4, and over 0.35% of memory CD8 clonotypes were shared. Larger estimated clonotype richness was generally found for naive subsets than for memory subsets. Incomplete sequencing was indicated by rarefaction of sorted-subset datasets, despite the large sequencing depth. Compared with non-shared clonotypes, clonotypes shared by all four sorted-subset donors had higher generation probabilities. Sampling was limited to blood, and TCR repertoires in tissue likely differ from TCR repertoires in blood.

Trimmed from V: 7 bases; trimmed from J: 2 bases; junction bases lacking a gene match: 6. The CDR1 and CDR2 encoded by the germline V gene are SGHTA and FQGTGA. The CDR3 goes from the cysteine to the phenylalanine over 15 residues. Kept here is only the CDR3 DNA, which spans 45 bases and is read in frame from base 1. Using the deep immunoSEQ assay, multiplex PCR amplified TCR CDR3 regions from genomic DNA. Extracted genomic DNA from each cell subset was distributed evenly across all wells of several immunoSEQ 96-well plates, and each plate was treated as a replicate. For sorted subsets, each replicate PCR was loaded with 200 ng genomic DNA, equivalent to 30,000 or so T cell genomes. The purified libraries were quantified using a Qubit 3.0 fluorometer, sized with a Bioanalyzer 2100, and then quantified again using the KAPA Library Quantification kit. A separate single-read 150-cycle Illumina NextSeq 550 flow cell was used to sequence each immunoSEQ 96-well plate. The original methods were these. The immunoSEQ output contained only junctional sequences without quality scores, so filtering could not match that applied to full-length reads. To assign V/J genes and CDR3, sequences were annotated against IMGT germline references using PyIR, a Python wrapper for IgBLAST v1.9. Reads were removed for weak V/J assignments (E-value above 1e-6), missing CDR3, stop codons, out-of-frame junctions, or ambiguous translated residues. V3J clonotypes were defined as sequences sharing an identical inferred V gene, J gene, and CDR3 amino acid sequence. Percentage overlap between repertoires was computed as shared unique clonotypes divided by the size of the smaller repertoire. Richness of each repertoire was evaluated using RTK rarefaction, the Chao1 estimator, and Recon v2.1 estimates of unobserved clonotypes. For all TCRbeta clonotypes obtained by the gDNA method from a handful of donors, generation probabilities were computed with OLGA. Held by TCRdb, this immuneACCESS table contains in-frame sequences only and omits some clones. Under half of the omission traces to an unresolved V gene where checked; the cause of the rest is unknown. V and J calls and clone size follow that table, whereas D and trimming were derived from the DNA. For this sample the table gives over 2 million clones, of which 85% to 95% were detected only once. Together, the top ten hold around 0.4% of the sample.

Donors were healthy HIV-negative adults with no recently reported acute infections or vaccinations. Every donor was a Caucasian adult living in Nashville, Tennessee, USA. CD4+ T cells were enriched by magnetic negative selection, after which naive cells were positively selected on CD45RA and the negative fraction was taken as the memory subset. After blood collection by leukapheresis, PBMCs were isolated using Ficoll-Histopaque density gradient centrifugation and then cryopreserved in the vapor phase of liquid nitrogen. Analytical flow cytometry was used to check the purity and quantity of each magnetically sorted T cell population. Each sorted fraction had its genomic DNA isolated and then quantified by UV absorbance on a Nanodrop 2000c.

Sequencing was done on a sample of naive CD4+ T cells from PBMCs. This specimen's cell subset or site label, per the study, means: CD45RA+ positively selected. The sequence derives from a man aged 18 to 35 in good health. Some clones in this sample may be carry-over from other donors' samples. The rearrangement combines TRBV7-3 with TRBJ2-2; the junction holds 8 bases that match TRBD1. The DNA sequence follows: TGTGCCAGCACCTCCGGACAGGGAAACACCGGGGAGCTGTTTTTT. Translated, this gives CASTSGQGNTGELFF.